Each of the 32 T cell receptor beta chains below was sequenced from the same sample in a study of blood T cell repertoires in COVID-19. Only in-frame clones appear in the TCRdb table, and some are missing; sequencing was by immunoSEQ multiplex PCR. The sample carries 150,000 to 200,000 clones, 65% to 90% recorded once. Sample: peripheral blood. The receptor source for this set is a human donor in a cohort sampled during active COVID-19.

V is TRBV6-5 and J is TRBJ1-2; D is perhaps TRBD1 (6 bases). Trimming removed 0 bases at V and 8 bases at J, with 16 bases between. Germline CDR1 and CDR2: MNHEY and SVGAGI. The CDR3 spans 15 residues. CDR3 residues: CASSYSNGAGGGYTF. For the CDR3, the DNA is TGTGCCAGCAGTTACTCGAACGGGGCGGGGGGCGGCTACACCTTC.

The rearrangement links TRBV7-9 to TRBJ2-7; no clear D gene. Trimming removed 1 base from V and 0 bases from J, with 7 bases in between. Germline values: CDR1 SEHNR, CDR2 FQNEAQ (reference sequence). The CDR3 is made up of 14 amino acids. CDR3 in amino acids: CASSLDKSSYEQYF. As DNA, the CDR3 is TGTGCCAGCAGCTTAGATAAGAGCTCCTACGAGCAGTACTTC.

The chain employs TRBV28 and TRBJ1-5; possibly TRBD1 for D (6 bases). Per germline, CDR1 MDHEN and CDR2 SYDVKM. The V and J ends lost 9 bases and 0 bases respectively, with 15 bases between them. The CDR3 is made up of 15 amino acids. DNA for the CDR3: TGTGCCAGTGGAGGGGGGGCAAGTAGCAATCAGCCCCAGCATTTT. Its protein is CASGGGASSNQPQHF.

CDR3 nucleotide sequence: TGTGCCAGCAGCGTAGGACAGGGTGGGAGCTCCTACGAGCAGTACTTC. Translating it yields CASSVGQGGSSYEQYF. The genes are TRBV9 and TRBJ2-7, with TRBD1 matching over 7 bases. CDR1 is SGDLS and CDR2 is YYNGEE in the germline V gene. This CDR3 comprises 16 residues. The junction had 6 bases not matched to a gene; V was cut back by 0 bases and J by 0 bases.

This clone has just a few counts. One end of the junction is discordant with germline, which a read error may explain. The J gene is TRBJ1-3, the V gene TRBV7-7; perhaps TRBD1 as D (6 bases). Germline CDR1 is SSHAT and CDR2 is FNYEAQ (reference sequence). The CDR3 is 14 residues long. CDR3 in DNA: TGTGCTAGCAGCCGGGCAGGGGATGGAAACACCATATATTTT. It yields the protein CASSRAGDGNTIYF.

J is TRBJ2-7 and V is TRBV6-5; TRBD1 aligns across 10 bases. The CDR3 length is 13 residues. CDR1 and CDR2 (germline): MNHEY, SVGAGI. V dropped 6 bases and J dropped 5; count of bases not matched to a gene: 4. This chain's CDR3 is CASSQDRGNEQYF. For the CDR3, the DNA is TGTGCCAGCAGCCAGGACAGGGGGAACGAGCAGTACTTC.

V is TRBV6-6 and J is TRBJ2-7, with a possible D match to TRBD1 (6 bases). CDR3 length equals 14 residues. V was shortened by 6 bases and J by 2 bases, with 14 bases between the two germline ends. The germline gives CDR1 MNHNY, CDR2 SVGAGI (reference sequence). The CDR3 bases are TGTGCCAGCAGCCCGGAGGCAGGGGCCTACGAGCAGTACTTC. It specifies CASSPEAGAYEQYF.

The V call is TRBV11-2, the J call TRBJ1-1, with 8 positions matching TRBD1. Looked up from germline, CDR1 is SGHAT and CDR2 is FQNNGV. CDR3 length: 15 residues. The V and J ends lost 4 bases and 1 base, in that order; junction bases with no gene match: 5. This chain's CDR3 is CASSYRQGKNTEAFF. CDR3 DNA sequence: TGTGCCAGCAGCTATAGACAGGGGAAGAACACTGAAGCTTTCTTT.

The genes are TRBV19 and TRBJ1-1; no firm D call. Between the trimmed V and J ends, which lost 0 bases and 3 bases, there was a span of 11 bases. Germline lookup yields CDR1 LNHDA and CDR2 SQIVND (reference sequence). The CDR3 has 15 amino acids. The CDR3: CASSIDLGPHTEAFF. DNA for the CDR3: TGTGCCAGTAGTATAGATCTGGGCCCTCACACTGAAGCTTTCTTT.

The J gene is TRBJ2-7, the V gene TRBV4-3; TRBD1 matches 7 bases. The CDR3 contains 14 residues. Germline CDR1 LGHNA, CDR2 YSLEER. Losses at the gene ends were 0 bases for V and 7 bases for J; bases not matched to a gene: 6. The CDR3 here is CASSQDEGAREQYF. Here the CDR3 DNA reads TGCGCCAGCAGCCAAGACGAGGGGGCGCGGGAGCAGTACTTC.

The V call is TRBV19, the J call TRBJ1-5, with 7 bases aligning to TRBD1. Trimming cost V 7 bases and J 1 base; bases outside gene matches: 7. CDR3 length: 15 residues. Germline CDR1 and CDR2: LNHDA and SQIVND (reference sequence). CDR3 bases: TGTGCCAGTATAGTTACAGGGGCGAGCAATCAGCCCCAGCATTTT. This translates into CASIVTGASNQPQHF. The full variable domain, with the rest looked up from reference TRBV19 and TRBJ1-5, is DGGITQSPKYLFRKEGQNVTLSCEQNLNHDAMYWYRQDPGQGLRLIYYSQIVNDFQKGDIAEGYSVSREKKESFPLTVTSAQKNPTAFYLCASIVTGASNQPQHFGDGTRLSIL.

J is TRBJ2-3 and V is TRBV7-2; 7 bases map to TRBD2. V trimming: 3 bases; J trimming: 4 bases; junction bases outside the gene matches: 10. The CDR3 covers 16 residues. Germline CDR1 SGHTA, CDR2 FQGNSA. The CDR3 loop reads CASSFWGRDVADTQYF. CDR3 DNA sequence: TGTGCCAGCAGCTTTTGGGGGAGGGACGTAGCAGATACGCAGTATTTT.

CDR3 in amino acids: CATTDSANTEAFF. DNA of the CDR3: TGTGCCACCACGGACAGCGCGAACACTGAAGCTTTCTTT. The V gene is TRBV10-3, the J gene TRBJ1-1; tentative D call: TRBD1 (6 bases). In germline, CDR1 is ENHRY, CDR2 SYGVKD. The CDR3 totals 13 residues. The V gene lost 10 bases and the J gene lost 1 base, with 13 bases spanning the gap.

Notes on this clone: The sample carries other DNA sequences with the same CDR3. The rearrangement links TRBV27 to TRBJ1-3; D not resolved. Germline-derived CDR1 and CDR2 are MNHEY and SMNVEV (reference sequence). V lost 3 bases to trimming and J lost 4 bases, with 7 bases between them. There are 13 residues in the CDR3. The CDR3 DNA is TGTGCCAGCAGTTTGAGGGAGGGAAACACCATATATTTT. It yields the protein CASSLREGNTIYF.

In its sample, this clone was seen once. The CDR3 DNA reads as TGTGCCAGCAGCTTAGAGGGTGTCAGGGGGCCCTCTGAGGGCTACACCTTC. As protein: CASSLEGVRGPSEGYTF. The chain employs TRBV7-9 and TRBJ1-2; 8 bases map to TRBD1. The trim removed 1 base at V and 8 bases at J, leaving 15 bases unmatched. The germline gives CDR1 SEHNR, CDR2 FQNEAQ (reference sequence). The CDR3 is 17 amino acids.

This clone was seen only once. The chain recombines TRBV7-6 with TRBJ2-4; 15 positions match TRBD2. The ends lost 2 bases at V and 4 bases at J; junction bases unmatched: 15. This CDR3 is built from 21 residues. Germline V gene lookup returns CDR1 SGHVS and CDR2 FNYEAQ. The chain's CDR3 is CASSLLPGAGLAGGGKNIQYF. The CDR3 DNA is TGTGCCAGCAGCTTACTTCCAGGGGCTGGACTAGCGGGAGGGGGGAAAAACATTCAGTACTTC.

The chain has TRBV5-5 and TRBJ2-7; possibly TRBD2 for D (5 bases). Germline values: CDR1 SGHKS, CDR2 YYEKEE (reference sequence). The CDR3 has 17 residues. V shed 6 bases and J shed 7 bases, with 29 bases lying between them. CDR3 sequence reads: CASISLAGGSGRGEQYF. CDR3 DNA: TGTGCCAGCATATCGCTTGCGGGCGGAAGCGGACGAGGGGAGCAGTACTTC.

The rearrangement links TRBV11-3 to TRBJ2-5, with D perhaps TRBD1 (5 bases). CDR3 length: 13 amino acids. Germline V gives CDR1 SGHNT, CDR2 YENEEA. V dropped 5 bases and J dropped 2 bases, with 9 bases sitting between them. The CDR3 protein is CASSRGLQETQYF. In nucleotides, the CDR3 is TGTGCCAGCAGCAGGGGCCTACAAGAGACCCAGTACTTC. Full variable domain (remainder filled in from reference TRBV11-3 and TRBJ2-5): EAGVVQSPRYKIIEKKQPVAFWCNPISGHNTLYWYLQNLGQGPELLIRYENEEAVDDSQLPKDRFSAERLKGVDSTLKIQPAELGDSAVYLCASSRGLQETQYFGPGTRLLVL.

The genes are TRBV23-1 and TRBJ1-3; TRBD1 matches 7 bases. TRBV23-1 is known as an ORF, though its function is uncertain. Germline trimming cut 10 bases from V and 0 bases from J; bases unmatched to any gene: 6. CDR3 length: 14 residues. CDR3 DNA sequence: TGCGCCACCCAGACAGGGAGCTCTGGAAACACCATATATTTT. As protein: CATQTGSSGNTIYF.

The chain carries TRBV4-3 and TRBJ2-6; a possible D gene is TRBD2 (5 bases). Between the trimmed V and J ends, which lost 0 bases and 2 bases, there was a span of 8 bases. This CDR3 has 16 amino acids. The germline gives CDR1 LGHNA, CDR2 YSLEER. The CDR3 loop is CASSQDVGTGANVLTF. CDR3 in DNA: TGCGCCAGCAGCCAAGATGTCGGGACTGGGGCCAACGTCCTGACTTTC.

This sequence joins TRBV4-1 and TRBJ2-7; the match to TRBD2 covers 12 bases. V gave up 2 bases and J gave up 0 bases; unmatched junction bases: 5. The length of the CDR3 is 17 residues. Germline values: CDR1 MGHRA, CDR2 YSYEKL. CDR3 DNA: TGCGCCAGCAGCCAAACTAGCGGGGGGCCTCCCTCCTACGAGCAGTACTTC. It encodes CASSQTSGGPPSYEQYF.

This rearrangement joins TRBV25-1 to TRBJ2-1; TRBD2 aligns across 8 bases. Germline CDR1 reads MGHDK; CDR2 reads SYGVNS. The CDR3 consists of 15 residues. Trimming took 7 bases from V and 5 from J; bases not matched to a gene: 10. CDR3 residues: CASTPGGGLDNEQFF. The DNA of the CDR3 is TGTGCCAGCACCCCCGGGGGGGGTTTGGACAATGAGCAGTTCTTC.

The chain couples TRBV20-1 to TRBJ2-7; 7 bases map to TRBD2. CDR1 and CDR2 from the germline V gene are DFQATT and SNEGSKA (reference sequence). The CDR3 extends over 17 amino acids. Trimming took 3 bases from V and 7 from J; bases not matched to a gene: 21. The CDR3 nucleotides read TGCAGTGCTAGTAGGGCGGGAGCAGTTCGGGGCTCTGATGAGCAGTACTTC. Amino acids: CSASRAGAVRGSDEQYF.

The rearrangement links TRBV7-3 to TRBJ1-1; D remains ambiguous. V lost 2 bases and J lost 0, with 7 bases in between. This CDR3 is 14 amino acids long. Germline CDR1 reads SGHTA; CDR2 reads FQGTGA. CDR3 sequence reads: CASSLSGMNTEAFF. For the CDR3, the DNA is TGTGCCAGCAGCTTATCGGGTATGAACACTGAAGCTTTCTTT.

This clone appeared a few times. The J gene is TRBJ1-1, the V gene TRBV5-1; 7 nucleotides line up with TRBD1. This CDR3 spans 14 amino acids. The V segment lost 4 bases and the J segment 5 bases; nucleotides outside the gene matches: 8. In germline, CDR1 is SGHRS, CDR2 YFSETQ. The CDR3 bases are TGCGCCAGCAGCCTCGCAGGGGGAGGAACTGAAGCTTTCTTT. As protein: CASSLAGGGTEAFF.

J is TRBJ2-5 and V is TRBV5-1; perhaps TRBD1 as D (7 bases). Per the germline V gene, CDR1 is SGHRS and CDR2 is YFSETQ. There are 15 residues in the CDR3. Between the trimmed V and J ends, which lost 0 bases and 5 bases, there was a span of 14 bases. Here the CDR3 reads CASSLEPGGLETQYF. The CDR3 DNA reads TGCGCCAGCAGCTTGGAGCCAGGGGGACTGGAGACCCAGTACTTC.

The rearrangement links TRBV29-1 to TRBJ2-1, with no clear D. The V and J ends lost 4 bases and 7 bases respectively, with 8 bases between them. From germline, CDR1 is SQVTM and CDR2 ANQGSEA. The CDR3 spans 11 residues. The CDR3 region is CSVGGMNEQFF. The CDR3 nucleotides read TGCAGCGTTGGAGGAATGAATGAGCAGTTCTTC.

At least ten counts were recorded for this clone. The CDR3 reads CASSLIIYEQYF. The CDR3 DNA is TGTGCCAGCAGCTTAATTATCTACGAGCAGTACTTC. This chain connects TRBV11-2 to TRBJ2-7, with D uncertain. The CDR3 sequence is 12 residues long. The germline V and J ends were trimmed by 2 bases and 3 bases, with 5 bases remaining between them. Germline values: CDR1 SGHAT, CDR2 FQNNGV.

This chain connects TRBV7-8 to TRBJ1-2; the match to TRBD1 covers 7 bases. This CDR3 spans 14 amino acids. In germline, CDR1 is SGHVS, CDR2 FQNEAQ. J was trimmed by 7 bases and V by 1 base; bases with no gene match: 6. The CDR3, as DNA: TGTGCCAGCAGCTTAGGACAGGGAAGTAGTGGCTACACCTTC. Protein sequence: CASSLGQGSSGYTF.

CDR3 sequence (DNA): TGTGCCAGTTCGGGGACTGAAGCTTTCTTT. Amino acid sequence: CASSGTEAFF. The rearrangement uses TRBV19 and TRBJ1-1; D uncertain. Trimming shortened V by 8 bases and J by 5 bases, and 6 bases separated the two germline ends. The CDR3 runs 10 residues. CDR1 is LNHDA and CDR2 is SQIVND in the germline V gene (reference sequence).

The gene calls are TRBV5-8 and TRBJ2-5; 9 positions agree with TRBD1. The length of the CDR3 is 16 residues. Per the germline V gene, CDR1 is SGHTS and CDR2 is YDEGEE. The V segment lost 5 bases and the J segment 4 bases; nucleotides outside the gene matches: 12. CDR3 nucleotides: TGTGCCAGCAGTCAGGGGTACAGGGGGCGCGGAGAGACCCAGTACTTC. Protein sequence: CASSQGYRGRGETQYF.

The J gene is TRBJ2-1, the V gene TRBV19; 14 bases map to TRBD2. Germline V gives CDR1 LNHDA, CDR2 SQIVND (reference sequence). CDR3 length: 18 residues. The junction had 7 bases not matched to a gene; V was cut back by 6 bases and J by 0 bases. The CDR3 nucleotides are TGTGCCAGTAGGAGGACTAGCGGGGGGCAGAGCTCCTACAATGAGCAGTTCTTC. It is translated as CASRRTSGGQSSYNEQFF.